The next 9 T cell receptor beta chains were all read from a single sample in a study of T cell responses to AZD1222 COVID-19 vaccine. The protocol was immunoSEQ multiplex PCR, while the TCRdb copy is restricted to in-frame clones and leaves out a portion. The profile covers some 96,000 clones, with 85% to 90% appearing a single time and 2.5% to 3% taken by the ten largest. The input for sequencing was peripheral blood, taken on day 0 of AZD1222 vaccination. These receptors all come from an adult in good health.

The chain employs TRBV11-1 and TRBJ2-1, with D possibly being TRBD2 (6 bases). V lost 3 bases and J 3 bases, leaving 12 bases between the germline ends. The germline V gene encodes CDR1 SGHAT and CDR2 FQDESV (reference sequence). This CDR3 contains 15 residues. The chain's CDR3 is CASSFTGTVYNEQFF. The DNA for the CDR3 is TGTGCCAGCAGCTTTACCGGGACTGTCTACAATGAGCAGTTCTTC. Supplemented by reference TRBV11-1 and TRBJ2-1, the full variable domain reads EAEVAQSPRYKITEKSQAVAFWCDPISGHATLYWYRQILGQGPELLVQFQDESVVDDSQLPKDRFSAERLKGVDSTLKIQPAELGDSAMYLCASSFTGTVYNEQFFGPGTRLTVL.

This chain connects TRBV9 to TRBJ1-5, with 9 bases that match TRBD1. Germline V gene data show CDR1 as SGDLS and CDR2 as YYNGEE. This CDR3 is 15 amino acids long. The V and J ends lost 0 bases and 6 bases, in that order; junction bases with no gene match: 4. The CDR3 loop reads CASSVGDRDVQPQHF. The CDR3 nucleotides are TGTGCCAGCAGCGTAGGGGACAGGGACGTTCAGCCCCAGCATTTT.

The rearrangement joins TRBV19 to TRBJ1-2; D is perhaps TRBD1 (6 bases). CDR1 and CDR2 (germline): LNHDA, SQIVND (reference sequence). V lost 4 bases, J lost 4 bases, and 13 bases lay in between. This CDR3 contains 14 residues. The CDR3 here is CASSKNRDSYGYTF. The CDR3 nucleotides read TGTGCCAGTAGTAAAAACAGGGATAGCTATGGCTACACCTTC.

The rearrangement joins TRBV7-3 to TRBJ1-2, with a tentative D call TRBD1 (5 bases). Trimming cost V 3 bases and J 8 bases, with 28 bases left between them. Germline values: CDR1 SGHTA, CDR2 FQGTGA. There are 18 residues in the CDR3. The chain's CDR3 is CASSFNFRDATDDRGYTF. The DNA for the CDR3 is TGTGCCAGCAGCTTTAACTTCCGGGACGCCACGGACGACCGCGGCTACACCTTC.

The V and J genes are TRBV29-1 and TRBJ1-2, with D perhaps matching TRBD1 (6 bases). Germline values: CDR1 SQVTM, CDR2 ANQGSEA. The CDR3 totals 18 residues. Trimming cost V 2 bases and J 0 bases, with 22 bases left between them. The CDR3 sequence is CSVESIGAGAFSNYGYTF. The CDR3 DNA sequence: TGCAGCGTTGAATCAATTGGGGCAGGGGCGTTCTCTAACTATGGCTACACCTTC. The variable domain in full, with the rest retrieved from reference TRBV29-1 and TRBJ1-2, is SAVISQKPSRDICQRGTSLTIQCQVDSQVTMMFWYRQQPGQSLTLIATANQGSEATYESGFVIDKFPISRPNLTFSTLTVSNMSPEDSSIYLCSVESIGAGAFSNYGYTFGSGTRLTVV.

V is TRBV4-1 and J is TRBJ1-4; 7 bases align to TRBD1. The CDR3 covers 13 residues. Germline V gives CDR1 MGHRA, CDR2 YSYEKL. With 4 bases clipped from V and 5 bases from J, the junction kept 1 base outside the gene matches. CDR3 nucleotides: TGCGCCAGCAGCCGGGGACAGAATGAAAAACTGTTTTTT. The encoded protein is CASSRGQNEKLFF.

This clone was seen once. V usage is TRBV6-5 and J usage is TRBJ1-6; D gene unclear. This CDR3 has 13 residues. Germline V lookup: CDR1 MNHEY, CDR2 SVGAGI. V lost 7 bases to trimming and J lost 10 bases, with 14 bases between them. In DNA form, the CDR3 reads TGTGCCAGCACCCGTACGGCGGTCTCACCCCTCCACTTT. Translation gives CASTRTAVSPLHF.

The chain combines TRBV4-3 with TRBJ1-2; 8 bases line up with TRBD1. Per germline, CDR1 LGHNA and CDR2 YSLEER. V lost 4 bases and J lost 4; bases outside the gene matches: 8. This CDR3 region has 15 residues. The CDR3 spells CASSPGTGSVYGYTF. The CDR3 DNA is TGCGCCAGCAGCCCTGGGACAGGCAGCGTCTATGGCTACACCTTC.

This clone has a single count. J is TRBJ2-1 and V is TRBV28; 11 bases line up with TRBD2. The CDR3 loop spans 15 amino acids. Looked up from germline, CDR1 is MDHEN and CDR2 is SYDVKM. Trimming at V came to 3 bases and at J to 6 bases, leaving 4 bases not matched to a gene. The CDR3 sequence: CASSFSLAGVNEQFF. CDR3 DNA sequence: TGTGCCAGCAGTTTTTCACTAGCGGGAGTCAATGAGCAGTTCTTC. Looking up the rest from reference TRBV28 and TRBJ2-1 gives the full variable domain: DVKVTQSSRYLVKRTGEKVFLECVQDMDHENMFWYRQDPGLGLRLIYFSYDVKMKEKGDIPEGYSVSREKKERFSLILESASTNQTSMYLCASSFSLAGVNEQFFGPGTRLTVL.